This is a list of T cell receptor beta chains from one sample in a study of T-cell reconstitution after alpha-beta-depleted transplantation in children. TCRdb re-derived calls from the PCR reads in MiXCR, one entry per CDR3 protein. This sample has 700,000 to 950,000 distinct CDR3 sequences; about 15% occur once, and the top ten carry just under 5%. The input for sequencing was PBMCs, mostly from graft donor cells, taken 360 days after TCRalphabeta/CD19-depleted stem cell transplant. The receptors shown here come from a male patient under 18 who had a stem cell transplant for acute lymphoblastic leukemia, so the T cells may come from the graft donor. CDR3s include the opening cysteine and the closing phenylalanine or tryptophan. The order of the fields is J gene, D gene, V gene, CDR3 length, clone size, CDR3 protein. D genes are given only for firm matches. Clone size appears in some rows only: once, few, many, or a class for an expanded clone.

>TRBJ2-1|-|TRBV5-1|14|-
CASSRDIANNEQFF
>TRBJ2-3|-|TRBV29-1|14|many
CSAPLGPDTDTQYF
>TRBJ2-1|-|TRBV3-1|15|many
CASSPTLDPYNEQFF
>TRBJ2-5|-|TRBV10-2|17|-
CASSDGLEGEFKETQYF
>TRBJ2-1|TRBD1|TRBV5-1|18|-
CASSSGGTGGAGGNEQFF
>TRBJ2-1|TRBD2|TRBV19|16|many
CASSIDSGGPYNEQFF
>TRBJ1-2|-|TRBV28|13|-
CASSLGRGRGYTF
>TRBJ2-3|-|TRBV18|15|-
CASSPQLGYTDTQYF
>TRBJ1-6|-|TRBV10-3|15|-
CAISGSSYYNSPLHF
>TRBJ2-6|TRBD2|TRBV7-2|16|-
CASSDRTSEGANVLTF
>TRBJ2-5|-|TRBV5-1|16|-
CASYRGSGYRGETQYF
>TRBJ2-7|-|TRBV2|13|-
CASRPPGPWGQYF
>TRBJ1-4|-|TRBV6-1|13|many
CASSEPSDEKLFF
>TRBJ2-7|-|TRBV18|14|few
CASSPGSLYYEQYF
>TRBJ2-5|TRBD1|TRBV24-1|17|few
CATSDPRQGALQETQYF
>TRBJ2-7|-|TRBV20-1|13|-
CSATRDASYEQYF
>TRBJ2-5|TRBD1|TRBV11-2|15|-
CASSLVGGPQETQYF
>TRBJ2-7|TRBD1|TRBV5-5|15|-
CASSPGQGGSYEQYF
>TRBJ2-2|TRBD1|TRBV25-1|15|few
CASSGYTGDTGELFF
>TRBJ2-5|TRBD2|TRBV10-3|15|-
CAISETSGRLETQYF
>TRBJ2-3|-|TRBV5-1|16|-
CASSLAAATGTNTQYF
>TRBJ1-3|TRBD1|TRBV7-9|16|few
CASSLRGQDSGNTIYF
>TRBJ1-4|-|TRBV6-1|14|-
CASRTTLTNEKLFF
>TRBJ2-7|TRBD1|TRBV7-4|12|few
CRYRGQSYEQYF
>TRBJ2-5|TRBD1|TRBV11-1|19|-
CASSSGQWKNRLAQETQYF
>TRBJ2-1|TRBD1|TRBV29-1|14|-
CSVPRGQGRNEQFF
>TRBJ1-1|-|TRBV6-6|13|-
CASTQWGGGKAFF
>TRBJ2-3|-|TRBV2|14|few
CASSGWVAPDTQYF
>TRBJ1-6|-|TRBV20-1|14|-
CSATPWSGDSPLHF
>TRBJ2-7|TRBD1|TRBV5-1|13|few
CASSLTTGEEQYF
>TRBJ1-3|-|TRBV7-9|14|many
CASSDGISGNTIYF
>TRBJ2-7|-|TRBV24-1|13|few
CATSDPGTHEQYF
>TRBJ2-5|TRBD2|TRBV4-2|15|few
CASSQETSHQETQYF
>TRBJ2-4|TRBD2|TRBV5-1|18|-
CASSQTSGTNLAKNIQYF
>TRBJ2-7|-|TRBV5-1|14|-
CASSPVWRAYEQYF
>TRBJ2-1|TRBD1|TRBV7-3|16|few
CASSLTSMGPGGEQFF
>TRBJ2-6|-|TRBV11-2|15|-
CASSLWPSGANVLTF
>TRBJ1-2|-|TRBV7-9|16|few
CASSLFPGRTNYGYTF
>TRBJ2-3|-|TRBV3-1|15|many
CASSQDQGTGRTQYF
>TRBJ2-2|-|TRBV12-3/TRBV12-4|15|-
CASSFWGPFSGELFF
>TRBJ2-7|-|TRBV18|13|few
CASSPYISPEQYF
>TRBJ2-5|-|TRBV12-3/TRBV12-4|10|-
CASRGKTQYF
>TRBJ2-3|-|TRBV7-8|18|-
CASSLGGPWRLHTDTQYF
>TRBJ1-3|-|TRBV4-1|16|few
CASSQPIAGAGNTIYF
>TRBJ2-2|-|TRBV2|14|few
CASHTRRNTGELFF
>TRBJ2-7|TRBD2|TRBV5-1|14|-
CASSKREGSYEQYF
>TRBJ2-5|-|TRBV11-3|14|-
CASSRGAVQETQYF
>TRBJ2-1|-|TRBV6-5|16|-
CASRSDRRDAYNEQFF
>TRBJ2-7|-|TRBV3-1|13|-
CASSPPGAREQYF
>TRBJ2-2|-|TRBV27|12|-
CAGASNTGELFF
>TRBJ1-5|-|TRBV11-2|14|-
CASSLGHNNQPQHF
>TRBJ1-4|-|TRBV6-5|15|many
CASSSYREGNEKLFF
>TRBJ2-5|TRBD2|TRBV12-3/TRBV12-4|14|few
CASRGTSGSETQYF
>TRBJ2-7|-|TRBV27|15|few
CASAWRGIPAYEQYF
>TRBJ2-7|-|TRBV19|12|few
CATQTGPREQYF
>TRBJ1-3|-|TRBV6-1|14|-
CASSVDRSGNTIYF
>TRBJ2-5|-|TRBV12-3/TRBV12-4|15|-
CASSLWDWLQETQYF
>TRBJ2-5|-|TRBV5-1|15|few
CASSLPLEFGETQYF
>TRBJ2-5|-|TRBV7-9|15|-
CASSRGGAPLETQYF
>TRBJ2-5|TRBD1|TRBV27|15|-
CASSFLAGGGETQYF